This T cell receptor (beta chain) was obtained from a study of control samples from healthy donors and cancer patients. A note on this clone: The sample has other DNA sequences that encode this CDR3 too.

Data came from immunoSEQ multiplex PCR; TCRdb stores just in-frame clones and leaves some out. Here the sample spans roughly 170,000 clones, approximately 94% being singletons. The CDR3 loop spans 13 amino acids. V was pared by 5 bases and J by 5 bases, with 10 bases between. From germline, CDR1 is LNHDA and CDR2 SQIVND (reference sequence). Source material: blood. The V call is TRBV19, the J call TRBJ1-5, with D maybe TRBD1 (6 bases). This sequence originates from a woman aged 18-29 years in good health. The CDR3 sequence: CASSGTRDQPQHF. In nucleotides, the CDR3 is TGTGCCAGTAGTGGGACACGGGATCAGCCCCAGCATTTT.